The next 8 T cell receptor beta chains were all read from a single sample in a study of identical twins. TCRdb reprocessed the 5' RACE reads via MiXCR and lists one record per CDR3 protein. The table has 500,000 to 700,000 distinct CDR3 sequences, 7.1% seen once; the top ten hold approximately 1.5%. The same data also contributed to another study, on yellow fever vaccine responses in identical twins.

The specimen sequenced was PBMCs. The receptor set was obtained from a woman between 18 and 30 years old in good health.

This clonotype was picked up one time. The chain has TRBV28 and TRBJ2-7, with a weak D call TRBD1 (5 bases). CDR1 is MDHEN and CDR2 is SYDVKM in the germline V gene. The V end lost 7 bases, the J end lost 6 bases, and 13 bases lay between the germline ends. This CDR3 is built from 12 residues. The CDR3 nucleotides read TGTGCCAGCAATAGTGGTAGGGGCGAGCAGTACTTC. Its translation: CASNSGRGEQYF.

This clonotype was counted between two and nine times. This rearrangement joins TRBV10-2 to TRBJ2-3; D is ambiguous. CDR1 WSHSY and CDR2 SAAADI come from the germline V gene. Trimming removed 2 bases from V and 0 bases from J, with 12 bases in between. The CDR3 totals 16 residues. The CDR3 loop is CASSEGNRFSTDTQYF. The CDR3 DNA reads as TGCGCCAGCAGTGAGGGAAATAGATTTAGCACAGATACGCAGTATTTT.

This clonotype has a count of ten or more. CDR3: CASSQRGDGYTF. The CDR3 bases are TGTGCCAGCAGCCAAAGGGGGGATGGCTACACCTTC. This chain uses TRBV27 with TRBJ1-2; D possibly corresponds to TRBD1 (6 bases). This CDR3 has 12 residues. V dropped 6 bases and J dropped 6 bases, with 11 bases sitting between them. CDR1 and CDR2 from the germline V gene are MNHEY and SMNVEV (reference sequence).

The chain has TRBV3-1 and TRBJ2-2; D call uncertain. The V and J ends lost 0 bases and 5 bases respectively, with 7 bases between them. This CDR3 is 14 amino acids long. From germline, CDR1 is LGHDT and CDR2 YNNKEL (reference sequence). The CDR3: CASSQDALTGELFF. The CDR3 DNA reads as TGTGCCAGCAGCCAAGACGCCTTAACCGGGGAGCTGTTTTTT.

This chain joins TRBV3-1 and TRBJ2-1; possibly TRBD1 or TRBD2 for D (5 bases each). Germline V gene data show CDR1 as LGHDT and CDR2 as YNNKEL (reference sequence). The V and J ends lost 2 bases and 7 bases respectively, with 6 bases between them. The CDR3 runs 12 residues. The CDR3 region has the DNA TGTGCCAGCAGCCAATGGGGGAATGAGCAGTTCTTC. This encodes CASSQWGNEQFF.

V gene TRBV20-1 combines with J gene TRBJ2-5, with D unresolved. Germline CDR1 DFQATT, CDR2 SNEGSKA (reference sequence). The CDR3 is 16 residues long. Trimming shortened V by 0 bases and J by 0 bases, and 14 bases separated the two germline ends. CDR3 protein: CSARDYGSLHQETQYF. In DNA form, the CDR3 reads TGCAGTGCTAGAGATTATGGCTCCCTGCACCAAGAGACCCAGTACTTC.

With respect to this clonotype: A much more abundant neighbour one base away suggests this may be a read error. The DNA of the CDR3 is TGTGCCAGCAGTTCACCGGGACTAGCGAGAGAAGAGACCCAGTACTTC. It encodes CASSSPGLAREETQYF. V is TRBV28 and J is TRBJ2-5, with TRBD2 matching 10 bases. CDR1 is MDHEN and CDR2 is SYDVKM in the germline V gene. J was trimmed by 3 bases and V by 4 bases; bases with no gene match: 8. This CDR3 is built from 16 residues.

J is TRBJ2-3 and V is TRBV6-6; D not resolved. Trimming stripped 4 bases from V and 10 bases from J, with 9 bases between. CDR1 is MNHNY, CDR2 SVGAGI, per germline (reference sequence). The CDR3 runs 11 residues. CDR3 region: CASSSGSAQYF. The DNA of the CDR3 is TGTGCCAGCAGTTCTGGGTCGGCGCAGTATTTT.